This TCR beta chain was sequenced during a study of T-cell memory formation after mild COVID-19. Study-wide findings and caveats: Clones shrinking between day 15 and 85 showed a balanced CD4/CD8 split, and those that grew later tilted toward CD4+.

Germline loops: CDR1 SGHDT, CDR2 YYEEEE. This CDR3 contains 16 residues. V was pared by 0 bases and J by 8 bases, with 18 bases between. The TCR alpha and TCR beta cDNA libraries, bearing sample barcodes and UMIs, were generated by 5'RACE using constant-segment primers. MiXCR, applied by TCRdb to the 5' RACE reads, yields one record per CDR3 protein. The sample lists about 350,000 distinct CDR3 sequences, under 30% occurring once. Concerning this clonotype: Antigen specificity is unknown.

The origin of this receptor is an adult woman who had mild COVID-19 (a few samples of this study predate the infection). Cell type and time point are not known. Sequenced sample: PBMCs or a T cell subset sorted from them (not recorded which). This chain links TRBV5-6 with TRBJ2-1, with a tentative D call TRBD1 (5 bases). CDR3 nucleotide sequence: TGTGCCAGCAGCTTGGGGGCGCAGGGCCAAAAATATGAGCAGTTCTTC. Its protein product is CASSLGAQGQKYEQFF. Combining the CDR3 with reference TRBV5-6 and TRBJ2-1 gives the whole variable domain DAGVTQSPTHLIKTRGQQVTLRCSPKSGHDTVSWYQQALGQGPQFIFQYYEEEERQRGNFPDRFSGHQFPNYSSELNVNALLLGDSALYLCASSLGAQGQKYEQFFGPGTRLTVL.